This T cell receptor beta chain was recorded in a study of T-cell reconstitution after alpha-beta-depleted transplantation in children. This clonotype was observed at least ten times. J gave up 7 bases and V 4 bases, and 12 bases lay outside the gene matches. The CDR3 runs to 16 residues. Germline CDR1 is LGHDT and CDR2 is YNNKEL (reference sequence). Unique molecular identifiers tagged the TCRbeta library. A single record per CDR3 protein comes from TCRdb applying MiXCR to the PCR reads. The sample lists just over 350,000 distinct CDR3 sequences, less than 15% seen once, with over 3.5% in the top ten.

This TCR was recovered from a human donor who donated a stem cell graft to a child with Fanconi anemia. The J gene is TRBJ2-7, the V gene TRBV3-1, with 11 bases matching TRBD1. This specimen consisted of PBMCs, obtained from the stem cell graft. The CDR3, as DNA: TGTGCCAGCAGCCTGGGAGTGGGACAGGGGGTGTATGAGCAGTACTTC. It codes for CASSLGVGQGVYEQYF.